There are a few counts of the clone carrying this T cell receptor beta chain. Its antigen is as yet unknown. This sample was taken from a study of molecular identifiers for immune sequencing clone quantification. TCRdb used MiXCR to reprocess the PCR reads, holding one entry per CDR3 protein. The sample records 65,000 to 70,000 distinct CDR3 sequences, 15% to 20% being singletons. Sorting was used to obtain naive CD8 T cells (CD8+CD4-CCR7+CD45RA+). Germline CDR1 is SGHVS and CDR2 is FNYEAQ. This CDR3 has 15 amino acids. Trimming cost V 3 bases and J 6 bases, with 15 bases left between them. Study results and limitations: Detection of one spiked Jurkat cell's TCR RNA reportedly worked in 980,000 or so naive cells. Clones exceeding 20 RNA copies carried over 98% of effector molecules but under 1% of naive-cell molecules.

The rearrangement uses TRBV7-6 and TRBJ1-5; D remains ambiguous. The receptor was derived from a human donor in good health. Some libraries in this study had Jurkat cell RNA spiked in. The sequenced sample was naive CD8+ T cells from blood, with Jurkat cell RNA spiked in. This sample's subset: FACS-sorted CD8+CD4-CCR7+CD45RA+ naive T cells. DNA for the CDR3: TGTGCCAGCAGCTTGGGTGACGGTCCGCTTCAGCCCCAGCATTTT. Residues: CASSLGDGPLQPQHF.